This T cell receptor (beta chain) was recorded in a study of T cells in Graves' hyperthyroidism and ophthalmopathy. This clonotype was seen at least ten times. Its specificity is not known. The study's findings and limits: The model anticipated ophthalmopathy a median 6.5 months pre-onset.

Regions amplified from RNA transcripts were the TCR beta CDR3 regions. A set of HTBI primers served as the primers for a first-round RT-PCR of the TCR CDR3. From the multiplex PCR reads, TCRdb called clonotypes with MiXCR, one entry per CDR3 protein. The sample records approximately 200,000 distinct CDR3 sequences, around 19% being singletons. Subjects aged 18 to 65 presented with newly diagnosed hyperthyroidism of less than 2 months' duration. Sample: blood. The receptor was isolated from a middle-aged man with Graves' hyperthyroidism.

In DNA, the CDR3 is TGTGCCAGCAGCCGATCCCAGGGGAACACTGAAGCTTTCTTT. Residues: CASSRSQGNTEAFF. V gene TRBV28 combines with J gene TRBJ1-1; D possibly corresponds to TRBD1 (5 bases). Per germline, CDR1 MDHEN and CDR2 SYDVKM. Trimming removed 6 bases from V and 1 base from J, with 12 bases in between. This CDR3 region has 14 residues.